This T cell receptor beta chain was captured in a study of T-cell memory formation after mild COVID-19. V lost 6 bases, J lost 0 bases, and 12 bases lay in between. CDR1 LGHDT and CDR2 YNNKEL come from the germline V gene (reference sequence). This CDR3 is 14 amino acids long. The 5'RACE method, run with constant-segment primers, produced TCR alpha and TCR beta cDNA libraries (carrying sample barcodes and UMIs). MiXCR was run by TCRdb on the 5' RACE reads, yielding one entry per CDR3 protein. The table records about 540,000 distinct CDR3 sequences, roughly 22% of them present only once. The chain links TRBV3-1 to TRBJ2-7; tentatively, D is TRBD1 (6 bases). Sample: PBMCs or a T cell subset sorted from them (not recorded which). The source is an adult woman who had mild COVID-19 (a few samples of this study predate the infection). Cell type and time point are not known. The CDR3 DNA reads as TGTGCCAGCAGGAACAGGGCGGGCTCCTACGAGCAGTACTTC. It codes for CASRNRAGSYEQYF.